The clone carrying this T cell receptor beta chain has more than one count but fewer than ten. The antigen is unknown. This specimen comes from a study of T cells after yellow fever vaccination. Whole-study context: Low-cell-number fractions were prepared with SMART-Seq v4 Ultra Low Input.

J gave up 2 bases and V 7 bases, and 10 bases lay outside the gene matches. This CDR3 contains 16 residues. General observations from the study: Although the secondary response was weaker, it peaked faster, at day 5 versus 15. Clonotypes shared by both compartments, CD4 and CD8, made up a small share.

From the 5' RACE reads, TCRdb called clonotypes with MiXCR, one entry per CDR3 protein. This sample has about 340,000 distinct CDR3 sequences; approximately 13% occur once, and the top ten carry 3.2%. The rearrangement joins TRBV12-3 or TRBV12-4 to TRBJ2-2; 7 bases agree with TRBD1. The material sequenced was CD4+ T cells sorted from PBMCs, taken 15 days after the yellow fever booster vaccination. The source of this sequence is a man aged 18 to 29 who received the YFV17D yellow fever vaccine. The CDR3 is CASTLGQLINTGELFF. The CDR3 nucleotides are TGTGCCAGCACCTTGGGACAGCTAATAAACACCGGGGAGCTGTTTTTT.